The entry below describes one TCR beta chain. As yet, its antigen is unknown. These data belong to a study of shared clonotypes between healthy human individuals. Study at large: Per donor, CD8 memory used one plate, CD8 naive used two, CD4 memory used three and CD4 naive used three.

V lost 6 bases and J lost 14; bases outside the gene matches: 13. CDR1 is MNHNS, CDR2 SASEGT, per germline. The CDR3 consists of 15 residues. Genomic DNA (from each subset) was split evenly across several immunoSEQ plates. Method: immunoSEQ multiplex PCR; TCRdb's copy keeps in-frame clones and lacks some. Counted here are over 850,000 clones, 78% occurring once; the ten biggest clones make up around 0.6%. The study, taken as a whole, reports: Among donors, sharing of clonotypes was expected to be affected by sequencing depth.

The sample consisted of memory CD4+ T cells from PBMCs. Subset: CD45RA-negative fraction. The V and J genes are TRBV6-1 and TRBJ2-6; 10 positions agree with TRBD1. The receptor was isolated from a man aged 18 to 30 in good health. Some clones in this sample may be carry-over from other donors' samples. The CDR3 reads CASSGQGGGQRFLTF. In DNA form, the CDR3 reads TGTGCCAGCAGCGGACAGGGGGGAGGACAACGTTTCCTGACTTTC.